Each of the 28 T cell receptor beta chains below was sequenced from the same sample in a study of T cell changes during pregnancy in multiple sclerosis. Produced via immunoSEQ multiplex PCR; TCRdb's table is partial and in-frame only. The data contain some 80,000 clones, roughly 95% of them singletons. The input for sequencing was peripheral blood, taken in the second trimester of pregnancy. These receptors were taken from a female donor with multiple sclerosis, enrolled in a pregnancy study.

J is TRBJ2-3 and V is TRBV19; 9 bases agree with TRBD1. The CDR3 is 17 amino acids. J lost 5 bases, V lost 3 bases, and 12 bases had no gene match. Per the germline V gene, CDR1 is LNHDA and CDR2 is SQIVND (reference sequence). The CDR3 is CASSINQQGAPGDTQYF. CDR3 nucleotides: TGTGCCAGTAGTATTAACCAACAGGGGGCGCCCGGAGATACGCAGTATTTT.

The rearrangement links TRBV9 to TRBJ2-1; TRBD2 matches 11 bases. This CDR3 has 18 amino acids. The germline gives CDR1 SGDLS, CDR2 YYNGEE. With 2 bases clipped from V and 8 bases from J, the junction kept 15 bases outside the gene matches. The chain's CDR3 is CASSVPPETSGRGYEQFF. In DNA form, the CDR3 reads TGTGCCAGCAGCGTCCCCCCCGAAACTAGCGGGAGAGGATATGAGCAGTTCTTC.

The rearrangement links TRBV5-5 to TRBJ2-7; the match to TRBD2 covers 7 bases. The CDR3 covers 15 residues. CDR1 and CDR2 (germline): SGHKS, YYEKEE (reference sequence). J lost 0 bases, V lost 5 bases, and 8 bases had no gene match. CDR3: CASRAGQDRSYEQYF. The CDR3 bases are TGTGCCAGCAGAGCGGGGCAAGACCGCTCCTACGAGCAGTACTTC.

This sequence joins TRBV5-1 and TRBJ1-1; tentatively, D is TRBD1 (6 bases). V lost 4 bases, J lost 2 bases, and 21 bases lay in between. Germline values: CDR1 SGHRS, CDR2 YFSETQ. This CDR3 comprises 17 residues. The DNA for the CDR3 is TGCGCCAGCAGCCCCCAGCCGGGAGGGGGTACTAACACTGAAGCTTTCTTT. This translates into CASSPQPGGGTNTEAFF.

This chain links TRBV9 with TRBJ1-1; maybe TRBD1 (6 bases). From germline, CDR1 is SGDLS and CDR2 YYNGEE. The V end was cut by 0 bases, the J end by 4 bases, with 19 bases between. The CDR3 runs 17 residues. The CDR3 loop reads CASSVGIVAGEGTEAFF. The CDR3 nucleotides are TGTGCCAGCAGCGTAGGAATAGTCGCAGGGGAGGGCACTGAAGCTTTCTTT. The full variable domain, rest sourced from reference TRBV9 and TRBJ1-1, is DSGVTQTPKHLITATGQRVTLRCSPRSGDLSVYWYQQSLDQGLQFLIQYYNGEERAKGNILERFSAQQFPDLHSELNLSSLELGDSALYFCASSVGIVAGEGTEAFFGQGTRLTVV.

This clone was seen a single time. The chain uses TRBV18 and TRBJ1-3, with 7 nucleotides matching TRBD1. The CDR3 runs to 15 residues. CDR1 and CDR2 from the germline V gene are KGHSH and LQKENI. Losses at the gene ends were 3 bases for V and 1 base for J; bases not matched to a gene: 3. The CDR3 loop is CASSPRDRSGNTIYF. The CDR3 DNA follows: TGTGCCAGCTCACCCCGGGACAGATCTGGAAACACCATATATTTT.

The rearrangement uses TRBV27 and TRBJ1-1, with D unclear. The germline gives CDR1 MNHEY, CDR2 SMNVEV (reference sequence). The CDR3 sequence is 14 residues long. The V end lost 2 bases, the J end lost 4 bases, and 11 bases lay between the germline ends. This CDR3 reads CASSLAGGGTEAFF. The CDR3 DNA is TGTGCCAGCAGTTTAGCGGGAGGAGGCACTGAAGCTTTCTTT.

J is TRBJ1-1 and V is TRBV19; D unclear. Germline CDR1 reads LNHDA; CDR2 reads SQIVND (reference sequence). V lost 7 bases to trimming and J lost 1 base, with 10 bases between them. The CDR3 totals 13 residues. The CDR3 loop is CASNWARNTEAFF. The CDR3 DNA reads TGTGCCAGTAATTGGGCCAGGAACACTGAAGCTTTCTTT.

This chain connects TRBV5-4 to TRBJ1-3; possibly TRBD1 for D (6 bases). Germline values: CDR1 SGHNT, CDR2 YYREEE (reference sequence). V was trimmed by 1 base and J by 4 bases, leaving 12 bases between them. CDR3 length equals 15 residues. The CDR3 nucleotides read TGTGCCAGCAGCTTGACAGGGTGGTCCGGAAACACCATATATTTT. Its protein product is CASSLTGWSGNTIYF.

The chain joins TRBV9 to TRBJ1-4, with D possibly matching TRBD1 (5 bases). Germline CDR1 is SGDLS and CDR2 is YYNGEE. The CDR3 sequence is 15 residues long. The V gene lost 3 bases and the J gene lost 6 bases, with 15 bases spanning the gap. The DNA for the CDR3 is TGTGCCAGCAGCGCATCGGGGGAGTTGGATGAAAAACTGTTTTTT. This gives the protein CASSASGELDEKLFF.

The CDR3 bases are TGTGCCAGCAGTTTAACTATAAGGGACAGGGCTTCCTACGAGCAGTACTTC. Translation gives CASSLTIRDRASYEQYF. The chain has TRBV27 and TRBJ2-7; 9 bases agree with TRBD1. This CDR3 region has 17 residues. Germline CDR1 reads MNHEY; CDR2 reads SMNVEV (reference sequence). The ends lost 2 bases at V and 1 base at J; junction bases unmatched: 9.

V is TRBV27 and J is TRBJ2-2; 8 nucleotides align to TRBD1. This CDR3 spans 15 amino acids. With 5 bases clipped from V and 7 bases from J, the junction kept 9 bases outside the gene matches. In germline, CDR1 is MNHEY, CDR2 SMNVEV (reference sequence). The CDR3 region has the DNA TGTGCCAGCAGTCTATGGACAGGGAATGTCGGGGAGCTGTTTTTT. This gives the protein CASSLWTGNVGELFF.

This sequence joins TRBV11-2 and TRBJ2-3; 10 nucleotides line up with TRBD1. The CDR3 sequence is 17 residues long. V trimming: 0 bases; J trimming: 5 bases; junction bases outside the gene matches: 8. CDR1 SGHAT and CDR2 FQNNGV come from the germline V gene. CDR3 coding DNA: TGTGCCAGCAGCTTAGAGGGACAGGGGTTCAGGGGAGATACGCAGTATTTT. It translates to CASSLEGQGFRGDTQYF.

This chain connects TRBV5-1 to TRBJ2-7, with 7 bases fitting TRBD2. Germline CDR1 reads SGHRS; CDR2 reads YFSETQ. The CDR3 is made up of 14 amino acids. V lost 4 bases to trimming and J lost 2 bases; unmatched junction nucleotides: 6. CDR3 DNA sequence: TGCGCCAGCAGCGTTAGCGGGCCCCCCTACGAGCAGTACTTC. Translation: CASSVSGPPYEQYF.

This chain connects TRBV5-1 to TRBJ2-7; TRBD1 aligns across 8 bases. The germline V gene encodes CDR1 SGHRS and CDR2 YFSETQ. The CDR3 extends over 16 amino acids. V shed 0 bases and J 3 bases; nucleotides not matched to a gene: 8. CDR3 residues: CASSLEGQGSNYEQYF. The CDR3 DNA reads as TGCGCCAGCAGCTTGGAAGGACAGGGAAGTAACTACGAGCAGTACTTC.

Only one count was recorded for this clone. This chain joins TRBV9 and TRBJ2-1; 9 bases match TRBD2. Germline V gene data show CDR1 as SGDLS and CDR2 as YYNGEE. CDR3 length equals 16 residues. V was pared by 4 bases and J by 8 bases, with 13 bases of the junction left unmatched. The CDR3 here is CASSTHSGGLADEQFF. The CDR3 DNA reads as TGTGCCAGCAGCACCCATAGCGGGGGCTTGGCAGATGAGCAGTTCTTC. The full variable domain, with the rest looked up from reference TRBV9 and TRBJ2-1, is DSGVTQTPKHLITATGQRVTLRCSPRSGDLSVYWYQQSLDQGLQFLIQYYNGEERAKGNILERFSAQQFPDLHSELNLSSLELGDSALYFCASSTHSGGLADEQFFGPGTRLTVL.

The V call is TRBV28, the J call TRBJ1-2; D is ambiguous. Germline-derived CDR1 and CDR2 are MDHEN and SYDVKM. CDR3 length: 16 residues. V lost 3 bases to trimming and J lost 8 bases, with 22 bases between them. CDR3 nucleotide sequence: TGTGCCAGCAGTTTCCCCCAACGGACCGGAGGGCAGGGCTACACCTTC. This gives the protein CASSFPQRTGGQGYTF.

The V call is TRBV6-4, the J call TRBJ2-3, with D possibly being TRBD2 (5 bases). Germline CDR1 MRHNA, CDR2 SNTAGT. This CDR3 comprises 16 residues. Trimming left V 4 bases short and J 2 bases short, with 16 bases between. CDR3 nucleotides: TGTGCCAGCAGTGCCCTAACTCGGGGATACACAGATACGCAGTATTTT. Translation: CASSALTRGYTDTQYF.

This rearrangement joins TRBV30 to TRBJ2-7; tentative D call: TRBD2 (6 bases). V lost 1 base and J 2 bases, leaving 15 bases between the germline ends. The germline V gene encodes CDR1 GTSNPN and CDR2 SVGIG (reference sequence). The CDR3 loop spans 15 amino acids. The chain's CDR3 is CAWSAPPAGTYEQYF. The CDR3 DNA sequence: TGTGCCTGGAGTGCCCCCCCGGCGGGAACCTACGAGCAGTACTTC.

The rearrangement links TRBV28 to TRBJ2-3; a possible D gene is TRBD2 (6 bases). Trimming stripped 8 bases from V and 11 bases from J, with 20 bases between. Germline V gene lookup returns CDR1 MDHEN and CDR2 SYDVKM. The CDR3 is 13 amino acids. The CDR3 nucleotides are TGTGCCAGCCGCCCCGACCCGGGACTGAGGCAGTATTTT. Residues: CASRPDPGLRQYF.

The chain recombines TRBV5-4 with TRBJ2-2; TRBD2 matches at 10 bases. The V gene's germline CDR1 is SGHNT and CDR2 YYREEE (reference sequence). The V segment lost 2 bases and the J segment 8 bases; nucleotides outside the gene matches: 12. This CDR3 has 17 amino acids. The CDR3 loop reads CASSFGWASGRRGELFF. CDR3 sequence (DNA): TGTGCCAGCAGCTTCGGGTGGGCTAGCGGGAGAAGGGGGGAGCTGTTTTTT.

The rearrangement joins TRBV7-9 to TRBJ2-1; 11 bases fit TRBD2. V lost 5 bases, J lost 4 bases, and 7 bases stayed unmatched. The CDR3 spans 16 residues. Germline V lookup: CDR1 SEHNR, CDR2 FQNEAQ (reference sequence). CDR3 amino acids: CASSASSGRRYNEQFF. CDR3 in DNA: TGTGCCAGCAGCGCCTCTAGCGGGAGGAGGTACAATGAGCAGTTCTTC. Looking up the rest from reference TRBV7-9 and TRBJ2-1 gives the full variable domain: DTGVSQNPRHKITKRGQNVTFRCDPISEHNRLYWYRQTLGQGPEFLTYFQNEAQLEKSRLLSDRFSAERPKGSFSTLEIQRTEQGDSAMYLCASSASSGRRYNEQFFGPGTRLTVL.

The chain recombines TRBV11-1 with TRBJ2-1; maybe TRBD2 (6 bases). Germline V gives CDR1 SGHAT, CDR2 FQDESV (reference sequence). Trimming removed 5 bases at V and 4 bases at J, with 9 bases between. The CDR3 covers 13 residues. The CDR3 here is CASSVSGYNEQFF. The CDR3 bases are TGTGCCAGCAGCGTTAGCGGTTACAATGAGCAGTTCTTC.

This rearrangement joins TRBV5-1 to TRBJ2-7; TRBD1 matches 7 bases. The germline V gene encodes CDR1 SGHRS and CDR2 YFSETQ. The V gene end was trimmed by 2 bases and the J gene end by 5 bases; junction bases not matched to a gene: 7. The CDR3 spans 14 residues. The CDR3 nucleotides read TGCGCCAGCAGCTTCAGGGGGAGCCTTGACGAGCAGTACTTC. This gives the protein CASSFRGSLDEQYF.

This clone was seen only once. The rearrangement links TRBV27 to TRBJ1-3, with 7 bases lining up with TRBD1. Trimming at V came to 2 bases and at J to 4 bases, leaving 14 bases not matched to a gene. CDR3 length equals 18 residues. Germline lookup yields CDR1 MNHEY and CDR2 SMNVEV (reference sequence). This chain's CDR3 is CASSLHATGPAGGNTIYF. For the CDR3, the DNA is TGTGCCAGCAGTTTACACGCGACAGGGCCTGCCGGAGGAAACACCATATATTTT.

The chain recombines TRBV28 with TRBJ1-2, with unresolved D. CDR3 size: 14 residues. Trimming removed 7 bases at V and 0 bases at J, with 12 bases between. The V gene's germline CDR1 is MDHEN and CDR2 SYDVKM. CDR3 residues: CASTLDGANYGYTF. CDR3 DNA sequence: TGTGCCAGCACCCTCGACGGAGCTAACTATGGCTACACCTTC.

This clone has more than one count but fewer than ten. The CDR3 here is CATSRAWRGRITNTGELFF. CDR3 sequence (DNA): TGTGCCACCAGCAGAGCTTGGAGGGGCAGAATTACGAACACCGGGGAGCTGTTTTTT. The V and J genes are TRBV15 and TRBJ2-2, with a tentative D call TRBD2 (6 bases). Germline V CDR1 and CDR2: LNHNV, YYDKDF (reference sequence). The CDR3 contains 19 residues. V shed 1 base and J shed 0 bases, with 18 bases lying between them.

This clone was detected only once. The chain joins TRBV5-6 to TRBJ2-1; 12 nucleotides line up with TRBD2. The CDR3 extends over 16 amino acids. V shed 2 bases, J shed 4 bases, and the junction held 4 bases outside the gene matches. CDR1 and CDR2 from the germline V gene are SGHDT and YYEEEE. CDR3 in DNA: TGTGCCAGCAGCTTCGCGGGACTAGCGGGTTACAATGAGCAGTTCTTC. Translating gives CASSFAGLAGYNEQFF. The full variable domain, with the rest looked up from reference TRBV5-6 and TRBJ2-1, is DAGVTQSPTHLIKTRGQQVTLRCSPKSGHDTVSWYQQALGQGPQFIFQYYEEEERQRGNFPDRFSGHQFPNYSSELNVNALLLGDSALYLCASSFAGLAGYNEQFFGPGTRLTVL.